Shown below are 23 T cell receptor beta chains from a single sample sequenced in a study of vaccination and CD4 T cells after COVID-19. Specified treatment: roughly 10-day PBMC culture with coronavirus spike peptide pools or control peptides (ViraFEST assay). Sequencing of the DNA from cultured CD4+ T cells was carried out with the Oncomine TCR Beta short-read assay. From the PCR reads, TCRdb called clonotypes with MiXCR, one entry per CDR3 protein. The table records under 30,000 distinct CDR3 sequences, roughly 42% of them present only once. Antigens for these TCRs are unknown. Sequencing was performed on CD4+ T cells from blood, cultured in vitro. Receptors originate from a human donor who had recovered from COVID-19.

CDR3 residues: CASSLYKGLNTEAFF. Written as DNA, the CDR3 is TGTGCCAGCAGTTTATATAAAGGACTCAACACTGAAGCTTTCTTT. The chain combines TRBV28 with TRBJ1-1; the D is unclear. The CDR3 loop spans 15 amino acids. The ends were cut back, 1 base at V and 2 bases at J, with 11 bases in the middle. The germline V gene has CDR1 MDHEN and CDR2 SYDVKM.

CDR3 DNA sequence: TGCAGTGCCACAAGGGGACAGGGCCCATACACTGAAGCTTTCTTT. Translating it yields CSATRGQGPYTEAFF. The rearrangement joins TRBV20-1 to TRBJ1-1, with 9 positions matching TRBD1. V lost 6 bases, J lost 3 bases, and 11 bases stayed unmatched. The CDR3 length is 15 residues. Germline-derived CDR1 and CDR2 are DFQATT and SNEGSKA (reference sequence).

The V gene is TRBV7-9, the J gene TRBJ2-5; 8 bases are a match to TRBD2. The CDR3 is 14 amino acids. V dropped 5 bases and J dropped 2; count of bases not matched to a gene: 4. The germline CDR1 and CDR2 sequences are SEHNR and FQNEAQ (reference sequence). CDR3 protein: CASSRGGRQETQYF. The CDR3 nucleotides are TGTGCCAGCAGCCGGGGGGGCCGGCAAGAGACCCAGTACTTC. Full variable domain (missing parts from reference TRBV7-9 and TRBJ2-5): DTGVSQNPRHKITKRGQNVTFRCDPISEHNRLYWYRQTLGQGPEFLTYFQNEAQLEKSRLLSDRFSAERPKGSFSTLEIQRTEQGDSAMYLCASSRGGRQETQYFGPGTRLLVL.

J is TRBJ1-1 and V is TRBV28; 10 bases agree with TRBD1. The V gene's germline CDR1 is MDHEN and CDR2 SYDVKM. The trim removed 5 bases at V and 1 base at J, leaving 10 bases unmatched. The CDR3 runs to 17 residues. CDR3 sequence (DNA): TGTGCCAGCAGTACCTCCTTAGGGGACAGGGGGAACACTGAAGCTTTCTTT. This encodes CASSTSLGDRGNTEAFF.

The CDR3, as DNA: TGCGCCAGCAGCTTAATAGGCCCTATAGATTCACCCCTCCACTTT. It encodes CASSLIGPIDSPLHF. The chain combines TRBV5-1 with TRBJ1-6; D unclear. CDR3 length: 15 residues. Germline V CDR1 and CDR2: SGHRS, YFSETQ. Between the trimmed V and J ends, which lost 2 bases and 8 bases, there was a span of 14 bases.

The chain recombines TRBV6-2 or TRBV6-3 with TRBJ2-6; TRBD1 aligns across 8 bases. V trimming: 10 bases; J trimming: 0 bases; junction bases outside the gene matches: 5. There are 15 residues in the CDR3. The V gene's germline CDR1 is MNHEY and CDR2 SVGEGT. CDR3 sequence: CATSDRGSGANVLTF. CDR3 bases: TGTGCCACCTCCGACAGGGGCTCTGGGGCCAACGTCCTGACTTTC.

V and J are TRBV11-3 and TRBJ1-2, with 10 bases aligning to TRBD1. Germline V gives CDR1 SGHNT, CDR2 YENEEA. This CDR3 has 14 amino acids. V shed 1 base, J shed 8 bases, and the junction held 4 bases outside the gene matches. The DNA for the CDR3 is TGTGCCAGCAGCTTAGGACAGGGGGCGAGAGGCTACACCTTC. The encoded protein is CASSLGQGARGYTF.

The chain has TRBV25-1 and TRBJ2-1; 8 bases match TRBD2. Trimming at V came to 5 bases and at J to 2 bases, leaving 5 bases not matched to a gene. CDR1 is MGHDK, CDR2 SYGVNS, per germline. The CDR3 runs 15 residues. For the CDR3, the DNA is TGTGCCAGCAGTACCCGGGAGGGAGCCTACAATGAGCAGTTCTTC. This encodes CASSTREGAYNEQFF.

The chain couples TRBV20-1 to TRBJ2-7; D might be TRBD2 (7 bases). Trimming removed 0 bases from V and 2 bases from J, with 14 bases in between. Germline V gene sequence: CDR1 DFQATT, CDR2 SNEGSKA (reference sequence). CDR3 size: 15 residues. CDR3 amino acids: CSARDWGGLTYEQYF. The CDR3 DNA reads TGCAGTGCTAGAGATTGGGGGGGGCTAACCTACGAGCAGTACTTC.

This clonotype has more than one count but fewer than ten. The chain carries TRBV15 and TRBJ2-5; D is unresolved. V dropped 0 bases and J dropped 2 bases, with 7 bases sitting between them. Germline values: CDR1 LNHNV, CDR2 YYDKDF (reference sequence). This CDR3 comprises 14 residues. The CDR3, as DNA: TGTGCCACCAGCAGAGAATTGGGACAAGAGACCCAGTACTTC. As protein: CATSRELGQETQYF.

The rearrangement links TRBV7-8 to TRBJ1-5; 12 bases agree with TRBD1. J was trimmed by 1 base and V by 0 bases; bases with no gene match: 1. The CDR3 length is 17 residues. Looked up from germline, CDR1 is SGHVS and CDR2 is FQNEAQ. CDR3 bases: TGTGCCAGCAGCTTAGCGGGACAGGGGGCGAGCAATCAGCCCCAGCATTTT. Its protein is CASSLAGQGASNQPQHF.

The chain carries TRBV2 and TRBJ2-7; possibly TRBD2 for D (6 bases). The germline V gene encodes CDR1 SNHLY and CDR2 FYNNEI. The germline V and J ends were trimmed by 8 bases and 7 bases, with 18 bases remaining between them. The CDR3 runs 13 residues. The CDR3 region has the DNA TGTGCCAGCCAGACCAGGGTCGGAGGGGAGCAGTACTTC. Its translation is CASQTRVGGEQYF.

The rearrangement joins TRBV11-3 to TRBJ2-5; 7 nucleotides line up with TRBD1. The CDR3 loop spans 14 amino acids. The germline gives CDR1 SGHNT, CDR2 YENEEA. V shed 2 bases and J 5 bases; nucleotides not matched to a gene: 5. The CDR3 DNA follows: TGTGCCAGCAGCTTAAACAGGGGTGGGGAGACCCAGTACTTC. Encoded protein: CASSLNRGGETQYF.

As to this clonotype: Because it lacks the conserved phenylalanine or tryptophan at the end, this CDR3 is likely a read error. The rearrangement uses TRBV11-3 and TRBJ2-5; TRBD2 matches 7 bases. V was pared by 5 bases and J by 5 bases, with 5 bases of the junction left unmatched. This CDR3 has 13 residues. Germline assignment: CDR1 SGHNT and CDR2 YENEEA. CDR3 bases: TGTGCCAGCAGCATAAGCGGGGCGGAGACCCAGTACTAC. It specifies CASSISGAETQYY.

The chain carries TRBV28 and TRBJ1-6; TRBD1 matches at 7 bases. The germline CDR1 and CDR2 sequences are MDHEN and SYDVKM. The length of the CDR3 is 15 residues. The J segment lost 4 bases and the V segment lost 6 bases, leaving 6 bases of the junction unmatched. The CDR3 sequence: CASSQRTGYNSPLHF. The CDR3 DNA follows: TGTGCCAGCAGCCAACGGACAGGATATAATTCACCCCTCCACTTT.

This clonotype was counted a few times. The gene calls are TRBV10-1 and TRBJ2-1, with 10 bases aligning to TRBD1. V trimming: 7 bases; J trimming: 14 bases; junction bases outside the gene matches: 11. CDR1 and CDR2 (germline): WNHNN, SYGVQD (reference sequence). The CDR3 contains 13 residues. This CDR3 is CASTPDRGTSEFF. CDR3 nucleotide sequence: TGCGCCAGCACCCCGGACAGGGGGACGTCGGAGTTCTTC.

The rearrangement links TRBV7-2 to TRBJ2-1; 7 nucleotides line up with TRBD2. Germline V gene data show CDR1 as SGHTA and CDR2 as FQGNSA. CDR3 length: 15 amino acids. J lost 9 bases, V lost 1 base, and 9 bases had no gene match. CDR3 loop: CASSLGLAASSEQFF. The CDR3 bases are TGTGCCAGCAGCTTAGGGCTAGCGGCCTCGAGTGAGCAGTTCTTC.

The chain has TRBV10-2 and TRBJ2-3; 10 nucleotides align to TRBD1. Germline loops: CDR1 WSHSY, CDR2 SAAADI. The CDR3 has 13 amino acids. The J segment lost 1 base and the V segment lost 8 bases, leaving 0 bases of the junction unmatched. The CDR3 nucleotides are TGCGCCAGCGGGACAGGGGGCACAGATACGCAGTATTTT. Amino acid sequence: CASGTGGTDTQYF.

This clonotype was observed once. The V gene is TRBV28, the J gene TRBJ1-5; 7 bases are a match to TRBD1. V was pared by 6 bases and J by 6 bases, with 5 bases of the junction left unmatched. This CDR3 is 13 amino acids long. Germline loops: CDR1 MDHEN, CDR2 SYDVKM. Written as DNA, the CDR3 is TGTGCCAGCAGCCTAGGGGGCCCTCAGCCCCAGCATTTT. It translates to CASSLGGPQPQHF.

This clonotype has more than one count but fewer than ten. V usage is TRBV7-2 and J usage is TRBJ1-1; D might be TRBD1 (6 bases). The germline CDR1 and CDR2 sequences are SGHTA and FQGNSA. V dropped 5 bases and J dropped 5 bases, with 15 bases sitting between them. This CDR3 comprises 14 residues. The CDR3: CASSAYRARTEAFF. The CDR3 nucleotides are TGTGCCAGCAGCGCCTACAGGGCGAGGACTGAAGCTTTCTTT.

CDR3 nucleotide sequence: TGCAGTGCTATTGGGACTAGCGGGACCGATACGCAGTATTTT. Translating it yields CSAIGTSGTDTQYF. The rearrangement uses TRBV20-1 and TRBJ2-3; 13 bases match TRBD2. Per the germline V gene, CDR1 is DFQATT and CDR2 is SNEGSKA (reference sequence). V was clipped by 4 bases and J by 6 bases; unmatched bases: 4. There are 14 residues in the CDR3.

V is TRBV19 and J is TRBJ2-2; D call uncertain. CDR1 is LNHDA, CDR2 SQIVND, per germline (reference sequence). V lost 2 bases, J lost 8 bases, and 12 bases lay in between. The CDR3 extends over 14 amino acids. The CDR3 DNA follows: TGTGCCAGTAGTATACAGGAATGGAATGGGGAGCTGTTTTTT. Its translation: CASSIQEWNGELFF.

This clonotype was seen just once. The V and J genes are TRBV6-1 and TRBJ2-7; D not certain. The CDR3 spans 12 residues. V lost 4 bases to trimming and J lost 0 bases, with 4 bases between them. Germline V lookup: CDR1 MNHNS, CDR2 SASEGT. The CDR3 loop is CASSAFSYEQYF. Here the CDR3 DNA reads TGTGCCAGCAGTGCCTTCTCCTACGAGCAGTACTTC.